This note documents a single TCR beta chain sequence. The data were obtained in a study of PD-L1 blockade in urothelial cancer. Study-wide context: Each blood sample yielded a median of about 130,000 T cells.

Time point here: pretreatment peripheral blood. The investigators introduced synthetic TCR analog templates into each PCR as spikes. The data were produced by immunoSEQ multiplex PCR, yet TCRdb's version contains in-frame clones alone and is incomplete. The sample holds tens of thousands of clones, under 90% seen once. Germline assignment: CDR1 SEHNR and CDR2 FQNEAQ (reference sequence). The CDR3 contains 14 residues. V lost 5 bases and J lost 3; bases outside the gene matches: 4. This chain connects TRBV7-9 to TRBJ1-2; 9 bases line up with TRBD1. The sequence derives from a man aged 65 to 79 with urothelial cancer. Sample: PBMCs, taken around atezolizumab (anti-PD-L1) treatment. CDR3 nucleotides: TGTGCCAGCAGCGCGGGACAGGGTGACTATGGCTACACCTTC. It specifies CASSAGQGDYGYTF.